This TCR beta chain came from a study of blood T cell repertoires in COVID-19. The overall study: Samples came from the United States, Italy and Spain, spanning acute and convalescent COVID-19.

Assay used: immunoSEQ multiplex PCR; TCRdb lists only in-frame clones, some missing. Of tens of thousands of clones listed, around nine tenths are singletons. Specimen: peripheral blood. This TCR was recovered from a man aged 45-65 years with active COVID-19.

For the CDR3, the DNA is TGTGCCAGCAGCACCGGGACAGCCTATGGCTACACCTTC. Its protein is CASSTGTAYGYTF. J is TRBJ1-2 and V is TRBV6-6, with 7 bases aligning to TRBD1. Germline V CDR1 and CDR2: MNHNY, SVGAGI (reference sequence). Trimming cost V 6 bases and J 4 bases; bases outside gene matches: 5. CDR3 length: 13 residues.